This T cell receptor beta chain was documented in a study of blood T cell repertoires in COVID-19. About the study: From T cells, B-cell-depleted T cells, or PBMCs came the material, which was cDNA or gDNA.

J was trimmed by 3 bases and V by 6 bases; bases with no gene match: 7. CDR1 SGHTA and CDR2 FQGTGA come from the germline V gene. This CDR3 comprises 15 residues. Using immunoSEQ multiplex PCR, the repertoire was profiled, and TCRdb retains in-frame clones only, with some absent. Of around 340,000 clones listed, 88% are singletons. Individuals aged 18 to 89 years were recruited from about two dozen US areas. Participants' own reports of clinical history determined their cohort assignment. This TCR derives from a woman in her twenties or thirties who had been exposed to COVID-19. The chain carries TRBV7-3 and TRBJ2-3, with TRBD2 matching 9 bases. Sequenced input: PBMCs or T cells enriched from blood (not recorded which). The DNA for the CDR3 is TGTGCCAGCAGGGTTAAGAGCGGGAGGACAGATACGCAGTATTTT. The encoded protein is CASRVKSGRTDTQYF.